Each of the 13 T cell receptor beta chains below was sequenced from the same sample in a study of OX40 agonist ivuxolimab in advanced cancers. Sequenced by immunoSEQ multiplex PCR; TCRdb stores in-frame clones only, minus some. The table records about 60,000 clones, roughly 89% of them present only once. The material sequenced was CD4+ or CD8+ T cells sorted from blood, taken in a trial of the OX40 agonist ivuxolimab. The receptors shown here come from an adult with an advanced solid tumor such as melanoma, head and neck, liver or kidney cancer.

The chain recombines TRBV4-2 with TRBJ2-1, with 8 bases lining up with TRBD1. The CDR3 is 17 amino acids. J lost 0 bases, V lost 2 bases, and 6 bases had no gene match. Germline V CDR1 and CDR2: LGHNA, YNFKEQ. The CDR3 region has the DNA TGTGCCAGCAGCCAACCTACAGGGGGAGGCTCCTACAATGAGCAGTTCTTC. Amino acids: CASSQPTGGGSYNEQFF.

This chain links TRBV19 with TRBJ2-7; D might be TRBD2 (6 bases). The V gene's germline CDR1 is LNHDA and CDR2 SQIVND (reference sequence). The ends were cut back, 6 bases at V and 3 bases at J, with 15 bases in the middle. This CDR3 comprises 14 residues. The CDR3 DNA is TGTGCCAGTAGCCCCGTTTCTAGCGTCTACGAGCAGTACTTC. This encodes CASSPVSSVYEQYF.

Only one count was recorded for this clone. The chain recombines TRBV28 with TRBJ2-7; D may be TRBD1 (6 bases). CDR1 MDHEN and CDR2 SYDVKM come from the germline V gene. This CDR3 spans 14 amino acids. Trimming cost V 2 bases and J 1 base, with 9 bases left between them. Written as DNA, the CDR3 is TGTGCCAGCAGTTTAAACGACAGGTCCTACGAGCAGTACTTC. Its translation: CASSLNDRSYEQYF.

J is TRBJ2-3 and V is TRBV19; D uncertain. Deletions cut 4 bases from V and 0 bases from J, with 17 bases between. This CDR3 is 17 amino acids long. Germline CDR1 LNHDA, CDR2 SQIVND (reference sequence). The CDR3: CASSTPPLGLSTDTQYF. DNA for the CDR3: TGTGCCAGTAGTACCCCCCCCCTGGGTCTGAGCACAGATACGCAGTATTTT. The full variable domain, completed using reference TRBV19 and TRBJ2-3, is DGGITQSPKYLFRKEGQNVTLSCEQNLNHDAMYWYRQDPGQGLRLIYYSQIVNDFQKGDIAEGYSVSREKKESFPLTVTSAQKNPTAFYLCASSTPPLGLSTDTQYFGPGTRLTVL.

This clone was counted once. The chain couples TRBV30 to TRBJ2-2, with TRBD2 matching over 8 bases. This CDR3 has 15 residues. The V gene's germline CDR1 is GTSNPN and CDR2 SVGIG (reference sequence). V was clipped by 4 bases and J by 3 bases; unmatched bases: 7. CDR3 sequence (DNA): TGTGCCTGGATAGAGGGCGGGGGGTACACCGGGGAGCTGTTTTTT. Residues: CAWIEGGGYTGELFF.

The chain couples TRBV5-1 to TRBJ2-3, with D possibly being TRBD1 (6 bases). V lost 3 bases to trimming and J lost 0 bases, with 11 bases between them. Germline V lookup: CDR1 SGHRS, CDR2 YFSETQ. The CDR3 is 15 amino acids. The CDR3 nucleotides are TGCGCCAGCAGCTCAGGGGTTACGAGCACAGATACGCAGTATTTT. This sequence encodes CASSSGVTSTDTQYF.

The V and J genes are TRBV30 and TRBJ1-4, with TRBD1 as a possible D gene (5 bases). CDR3 length equals 13 residues. V lost 7 bases and J 1 base, leaving 10 bases between the germline ends. Germline CDR1 reads GTSNPN; CDR2 reads SVGIG (reference sequence). The CDR3 loop reads CASRQLTNEKLFF. CDR3 nucleotide sequence: TGTGCCTCCCGACAGCTAACTAATGAAAAACTGTTTTTT. The full variable domain, completed using reference TRBV30 and TRBJ1-4, is SQTIHQWPATLVQPVGSPLSLECTVEGTSNPNLYWYRQAAGRGLQLLFYSVGIGQISSEVPQNLSASRPQDRQFILSSKKLLLSDSGFYLCASRQLTNEKLFFGSGTQLSVL.

V is TRBV5-6 and J is TRBJ1-2; 7 nucleotides align to TRBD1. CDR3 length equals 13 residues. V lost 6 bases, J lost 8 bases, and 10 bases stayed unmatched. Germline V gives CDR1 SGHDT, CDR2 YYEEEE. The CDR3 nucleotides are TGTGCCAGCAAAGCTTTGGAAGGGGGCGGCTACACCTTC. Its protein is CASKALEGGGYTF.

The chain has TRBV18 and TRBJ2-1, with a weak D call TRBD1 (7 bases). Germline CDR1 and CDR2: KGHSH and LQKENI. There are 15 residues in the CDR3. V dropped 6 bases and J dropped 4 bases, with 16 bases sitting between them. For the CDR3, the DNA is TGTGCCAGCTCCCCCTACTCAGGGGGGTACAATGAGCAGTTCTTC. Translated: CASSPYSGGYNEQFF.

This sequence joins TRBV5-1 and TRBJ1-2; maybe TRBD1 (5 bases). V was pared by 4 bases and J by 2 bases, with 21 bases between. Germline V gives CDR1 SGHRS, CDR2 YFSETQ. The CDR3 has 17 amino acids. As DNA, the CDR3 is TGCGCCAGCAGCGGGAGCCCGACAGCCTCGGCCAACTATGGCTACACCTTC. As protein: CASSGSPTASANYGYTF. The variable domain in full, completed from reference TRBV5-1 and TRBJ1-2, reads KAGVTQTPRYLIKTRGQQVTLSCSPISGHRSVSWYQQTPGQGLQFLFEYFSETQRNKGNFPGRFSGRQFSNSRSEMNVSTLELGDSALYLCASSGSPTASANYGYTFGSGTRLTVV.

The chain has TRBV7-6 and TRBJ1-2; the D gene is possibly TRBD1 (6 bases). CDR3 length: 15 amino acids. V lost 5 bases, J lost 4 bases, and 17 bases lay in between. Germline CDR1 is SGHVS and CDR2 is FNYEAQ. CDR3 in DNA: TGTGCCAGCAGCCCCTCCCAGGGGAACCCCTATGGCTACACCTTC. It yields the protein CASSPSQGNPYGYTF.

This chain connects TRBV10-3 to TRBJ1-5, with D possibly being TRBD1 (5 bases). With 5 bases removed from V and 5 bases from J, the gap between germline ends came to 10 bases. The CDR3 has 13 residues. From germline, CDR1 is ENHRY and CDR2 SYGVKD. CDR3 bases: TGTGCCATCAGTCGGGACTCAGATCAGCCCCAGCATTTT. Its protein product is CAISRDSDQPQHF.

The V gene is TRBV27, the J gene TRBJ2-4, with 7 bases matching TRBD2. The CDR3 covers 16 residues. The germline gives CDR1 MNHEY, CDR2 SMNVEV (reference sequence). V lost 2 bases to trimming and J lost 0 bases; unmatched junction nucleotides: 4. The CDR3 coding sequence is TGTGCCAGCAGTTTAAGCGGGGCCGTAGCCAAAAACATTCAGTACTTC. Translated: CASSLSGAVAKNIQYF.